The 30 T cell receptor beta chains given below trace back to one sample, sequenced in a study of CD8 T cells in Susac syndrome. An amount of RNA that ranged from roughly 0.5 to 1 ug was reverse transcribed with random hexamers. TCRdb redid the calling of the immunoSEQ multiplex PCR reads with MiXCR, one entry per CDR3 protein. Altogether 100,000 to 150,000 distinct CDR3 sequences are present, more than 90% being singletons, with the ten largest covering over 0.1%. The sequencing sample was made of CD4+ T cells from PBMCs. Receptor source: a human donor in good health.

V usage is TRBV6-6 and J usage is TRBJ2-3; D ambiguous. Germline-derived CDR1 and CDR2 are MNHNY and SVGAGI (reference sequence). V was cut by 6 bases and J by 2 bases, with 15 bases left in between. This CDR3 spans 15 amino acids. The DNA for the CDR3 is TGTGCCAGCAGCCGACTTAGAACTGACACAGATACGCAGTATTTT. Protein product: CASSRLRTDTDTQYF.

The chain is built from TRBV6-6 and TRBJ2-3, with 7 bases identical to TRBD2. The junction had 12 bases not matched to a gene; V was cut back by 6 bases and J by 12 bases. CDR3 size: 13 residues. CDR1 is MNHNY and CDR2 is SVGAGI in the germline V gene (reference sequence). The CDR3: CASSRFTGGSQYF. The CDR3 bases are TGTGCCAGCAGCCGATTCACCGGCGGGAGTCAGTATTTT.

The gene calls are TRBV5-6 and TRBJ2-5; TRBD1 aligns across 8 bases. Unmatched junction bases numbered 12, after V lost 4 bases and J lost 1 base. Germline V CDR1 and CDR2: SGHDT, YYEEEE. The CDR3 length is 17 residues. The DNA for the CDR3 is TGTGCCAGCAGCCCCCCTCTAGGACAGGGCGGCCAAGAGACCCAGTACTTC. Its translation is CASSPPLGQGGQETQYF. The whole variable domain, remainder taken from reference TRBV5-6 and TRBJ2-5, is DAGVTQSPTHLIKTRGQQVTLRCSPKSGHDTVSWYQQALGQGPQFIFQYYEEEERQRGNFPDRFSGHQFPNYSSELNVNALLLGDSALYLCASSPPLGQGGQETQYFGPGTRLLVL.

The chain joins TRBV27 to TRBJ2-7, with a weak D call TRBD1 (6 bases). Germline V gene sequence: CDR1 MNHEY, CDR2 SMNVEV (reference sequence). CDR3 length equals 15 residues. Trimming left V 7 bases short and J 0 bases short, with 16 bases between. The CDR3, as DNA: TGTGCCAGCACCTTAACAGGACAGAGCTCCTACGAGCAGTACTTC. Translating it yields CASTLTGQSSYEQYF.

The genes are TRBV27 and TRBJ2-7; D is tentatively TRBD1 or TRBD2 (5 bases each). Between the trimmed V and J ends, which lost 2 bases and 0 bases, there was a span of 14 bases. The length of the CDR3 is 16 residues. Per germline, CDR1 MNHEY and CDR2 SMNVEV (reference sequence). This chain's CDR3 is CASSLSKGLASYEQYF. The CDR3 nucleotides are TGTGCCAGCAGTTTAAGCAAGGGGCTAGCCTCCTACGAGCAGTACTTC.

J is TRBJ2-5 and V is TRBV19; unclear D gene. The CDR3 is 17 residues long. Germline values: CDR1 LNHDA, CDR2 SQIVND (reference sequence). V dropped 1 base and J dropped 5 bases, with 20 bases sitting between them. The CDR3: CASSIVYGWNPSETQYF. In nucleotides, the CDR3 is TGTGCCAGTAGTATAGTTTACGGATGGAACCCTTCGGAGACCCAGTACTTC.

The J gene is TRBJ1-2, the V gene TRBV11-2, with D possibly matching TRBD1 (6 bases). The length of the CDR3 is 15 residues. CDR1 is SGHAT and CDR2 is FQNNGV in the germline V gene. V shed 1 base and J shed 2 bases, with 11 bases lying between them. CDR3 loop: CASSLGGAVNYGYTF. CDR3 DNA sequence: TGTGCCAGCAGCTTAGGGGGGGCAGTAAACTATGGCTACACCTTC.

This clonotype was detected once. The gene calls are TRBV5-1 and TRBJ2-3, with D possibly TRBD2 on 5 matching bases. The CDR3 runs to 14 residues. Looked up from germline, CDR1 is SGHRS and CDR2 is YFSETQ. Trimming took 4 bases from V and 5 from J, leaving 14 bases between them. The DNA of the CDR3 is TGCGCCAGCAGCCCGGGAAGCACGGGAGATACGCAGTATTTT. The encoded protein is CASSPGSTGDTQYF.

The chain links TRBV2 to TRBJ2-5; TRBD1 is a possible D gene (6 bases). V was cut by 5 bases and J by 2 bases, with 9 bases left in between. Germline values: CDR1 SNHLY, CDR2 FYNNEI. This CDR3 region has 13 residues. CDR3 DNA sequence: TGTGCCAGCAGTCGTGGGACACAAGAGACCCAGTACTTC. Its translation: CASSRGTQETQYF.

This clonotype appeared a single time. The rearrangement uses TRBV28 and TRBJ2-1; TRBD2 matches at 10 bases. Looked up from germline, CDR1 is MDHEN and CDR2 is SYDVKM. The CDR3 contains 15 residues. V dropped 5 bases and J dropped 6; count of bases not matched to a gene: 7. The CDR3 protein is CASSIHLAGVNEQFF. The CDR3 DNA follows: TGTGCCAGCAGTATTCATCTAGCGGGAGTCAATGAGCAGTTCTTC.

The chain carries TRBV2 and TRBJ2-3; tentative D call: TRBD1 (5 bases). Looked up from germline, CDR1 is SNHLY and CDR2 is FYNNEI. The CDR3 length is 14 residues. V was cut by 5 bases and J by 0 bases, with 9 bases left in between. CDR3 DNA sequence: TGTGCCAGCAGTCCTCGACAGAGCACAGATACGCAGTATTTT. Protein product: CASSPRQSTDTQYF.

As DNA, the CDR3 is TGCAGCGTTGGAACCGCGGGAGGAACCGGGGAGCTGTTTTTT. Its protein is CSVGTAGGTGELFF. The chain has TRBV29-1 and TRBJ2-2; 8 nucleotides agree with TRBD2. The ends lost 4 bases at V and 5 bases at J; junction bases unmatched: 6. The germline CDR1 and CDR2 sequences are SQVTM and ANQGSEA. This CDR3 comprises 14 residues.

V usage is TRBV6-5 and J usage is TRBJ2-5, with D possibly being TRBD2 (7 bases). This CDR3 contains 15 residues. V was shortened by 2 bases and J by 5 bases, with 15 bases between the two germline ends. Germline V CDR1 and CDR2: MNHEY, SVGAGI. CDR3 bases: TGTGCCAGCAGTTACGATATGTGGGGGGGCGAGACCCAGTACTTC. Its protein product is CASSYDMWGGETQYF.

This rearrangement joins TRBV7-9 to TRBJ2-3; 10 bases fit TRBD2. J gave up 3 bases and V 4 bases, and 4 bases lay outside the gene matches. This CDR3 spans 15 amino acids. CDR1 and CDR2 (germline): SEHNR, FQNEAQ (reference sequence). The CDR3 spells CASSSLAGATDTQYF. The CDR3 coding sequence is TGTGCCAGCAGCTCCCTAGCGGGAGCTACAGATACGCAGTATTTT.

J is TRBJ1-5 and V is TRBV6-1, with unresolved D. The germline V gene encodes CDR1 MNHNS and CDR2 SASEGT. This CDR3 spans 15 amino acids. The ends were cut back, 0 bases at V and 3 bases at J, with 9 bases in the middle. The CDR3 spells CASSEAFRNNQPQHF. CDR3 nucleotide sequence: TGTGCCAGCAGTGAAGCGTTCCGGAACAATCAGCCCCAGCATTTT.

The chain carries TRBV7-2 and TRBJ2-3; D gene uncertain. CDR1 and CDR2 from the germline V gene are SGHTA and FQGNSA. CDR3 length equals 15 residues. With 1 base removed from V and 6 bases from J, the gap between germline ends came to 14 bases. Written as DNA, the CDR3 is TGTGCCAGCAGCTTAGGCTCGTATGGGGTCGATACGCAGTATTTT. Amino acids: CASSLGSYGVDTQYF.

The chain recombines TRBV7-2 with TRBJ1-5, with D maybe TRBD1 (6 bases). CDR3 size: 15 residues. Trimming took off 4 bases at V and 5 bases at J, with 15 bases between the two ends. Germline lookup yields CDR1 SGHTA and CDR2 FQGNSA. The CDR3 DNA sequence: TGTGCCAGCAGCTGGGGACAAGCGGGGCATCAGCCCCAGCATTTT. It is translated as CASSWGQAGHQPQHF.

J is TRBJ2-1 and V is TRBV10-2; tentative D call: TRBD2 (5 bases). The CDR3 runs 15 residues. Per the germline V gene, CDR1 is WSHSY and CDR2 is SAAADI. The V and J ends lost 0 bases and 3 bases respectively, with 9 bases between them. CDR3 nucleotide sequence: TGCGCCAGCAGTGAGTCGGGAGTGTTCTACAATGAGCAGTTCTTC. This gives the protein CASSESGVFYNEQFF.

The chain joins TRBV6-5 to TRBJ2-2, with 8 bases that match TRBD1. Unmatched junction bases numbered 3, after V lost 2 bases and J lost 1 base. Germline V gene data show CDR1 as MNHEY and CDR2 as SVGAGI. The CDR3 is 16 amino acids. The CDR3 here is CASSYEGTGNTGELFF. CDR3 bases: TGTGCCAGCAGTTACGAGGGGACAGGGAACACCGGGGAGCTGTTTTTT.

V and J are TRBV2 and TRBJ1-3; TRBD1 might be the D (5 bases). Germline CDR1 and CDR2: SNHLY and FYNNEI. V was trimmed by 6 bases and J by 2 bases, leaving 14 bases between them. The CDR3 loop spans 15 amino acids. The chain's CDR3 is CASSPEGGAGNTIYF. As DNA, the CDR3 is TGTGCCAGCAGCCCTGAGGGAGGGGCTGGAAACACCATATATTTT. The variable domain in full, with the rest retrieved from reference TRBV2 and TRBJ1-3, is EPEVTQTPSHQVTQMGQEVILRCVPISNHLYFYWYRQILGQKVEFLVSFYNNEISEKSEIFDDQFSVERPDGSNFTLKIRSTKLEDSAMYFCASSPEGGAGNTIYFGEGSWLTVV.

The rearrangement uses TRBV18 and TRBJ2-5; D may be TRBD1 (6 bases). The CDR3 length is 14 residues. Germline values: CDR1 KGHSH, CDR2 LQKENI. V lost 6 bases to trimming and J lost 5 bases, with 16 bases between them. As DNA, the CDR3 is TGTGCCAGCTCCCCCCAGATGGGGGCCGAGACCCAGTACTTC. Protein: CASSPQMGAETQYF.

The chain couples TRBV19 to TRBJ2-5; D unresolved. The germline V gene encodes CDR1 LNHDA and CDR2 SQIVND (reference sequence). This CDR3 has 12 residues. V was shortened by 4 bases and J by 2 bases, with 5 bases between the two germline ends. CDR3 DNA: TGTGCCAGTAGTAGGAATCAAGAGACCCAGTACTTC. This sequence encodes CASSRNQETQYF.

The V and J genes are TRBV5-1 and TRBJ2-7, with TRBD2 identical over 12 bases. V dropped 6 bases and J dropped 0; count of bases not matched to a gene: 4. The germline V gene encodes CDR1 SGHRS and CDR2 YFSETQ. CDR3 length: 15 amino acids. CDR3 coding DNA: TGCGCCAGCAACCTAGCGGGAGGGCCCTCCTACGAGCAGTACTTC. Translated, it gives CASNLAGGPSYEQYF.

The genes are TRBV29-1 and TRBJ2-7, with D maybe TRBD1 (6 bases). Per germline, CDR1 SQVTM and CDR2 ANQGSEA. This CDR3 comprises 13 residues. Trimming shortened V by 5 bases and J by 2 bases, and 13 bases separated the two germline ends. The CDR3 DNA sequence: TGCAGCGTTCGGACAGCCGTGGCCTACGAGCAGTACTTC. Translation gives CSVRTAVAYEQYF.

The rearrangement joins TRBV7-9 to TRBJ2-7; 8 nucleotides match TRBD1. The V and J ends lost 8 bases and 2 bases, in that order; junction bases with no gene match: 5. Germline values: CDR1 SEHNR, CDR2 FQNEAQ (reference sequence). The CDR3 extends over 13 amino acids. The CDR3 loop reads CASHRTGTYEQYF. CDR3 DNA: TGTGCCAGCCATCGGACAGGGACCTACGAGCAGTACTTC. The full variable domain, completed using reference TRBV7-9 and TRBJ2-7, is DTGVSQNPRHKITKRGQNVTFRCDPISEHNRLYWYRQTLGQGPEFLTYFQNEAQLEKSRLLSDRFSAERPKGSFSTLEIQRTEQGDSAMYLCASHRTGTYEQYFGPGTRLTVT.

The chain is built from TRBV2 and TRBJ2-2; D is possibly TRBD1 (5 bases). Trimming removed 8 bases at V and 3 bases at J, with 16 bases between. Germline loops: CDR1 SNHLY, CDR2 FYNNEI. The CDR3 is made up of 15 amino acids. CDR3 region: CASRPLDSDTGELFF. The CDR3 bases are TGTGCCAGCCGACCGTTAGACAGTGACACCGGGGAGCTGTTTTTT.

This chain connects TRBV4-1 to TRBJ2-5, with D possibly TRBD1 on 5 matching bases. This CDR3 has 14 amino acids. Trimming left V 1 base short and J 3 bases short, with 9 bases between. Germline-derived CDR1 and CDR2 are MGHRA and YSYEKL. The CDR3, as DNA: TGCGCCAGCAGCCAAGCCCCCAGGGAAGAGACCCAGTACTTC. This sequence encodes CASSQAPREETQYF.

This sequence joins TRBV29-1 and TRBJ1-5; 7 bases are shared with TRBD1. The V segment lost 7 bases and the J segment 0 bases; nucleotides outside the gene matches: 3. This CDR3 contains 13 residues. Germline CDR1 reads SQVTM; CDR2 reads ANQGSEA. This CDR3 reads CSAGTDSNQPQHF. In nucleotides, the CDR3 is TGCAGCGCCGGGACAGATAGCAATCAGCCCCAGCATTTT.

V and J are TRBV2 and TRBJ2-7; 7 nucleotides line up with TRBD2. Germline-derived CDR1 and CDR2 are SNHLY and FYNNEI. There are 14 residues in the CDR3. V shed 6 bases and J 0 bases; nucleotides not matched to a gene: 5. CDR3 bases: TGTGCCAGCAGGCAGCGGGACTCCTCCTACGAGCAGTACTTC. This gives the protein CASRQRDSSYEQYF.

The chain carries TRBV29-1 and TRBJ2-7; 10 bases line up with TRBD2. The J segment lost 7 bases and the V segment lost 4 bases, leaving 7 bases of the junction unmatched. Germline V gene lookup returns CDR1 SQVTM and CDR2 ANQGSEA. The length of the CDR3 is 13 residues. This CDR3 reads CSVGLAGEGEQYF. Here the CDR3 DNA reads TGCAGCGTTGGCCTAGCGGGAGAAGGGGAGCAGTACTTC.